Shown below are 23 T cell receptor beta chains from a single sample sequenced in a study of CD8 T cells in Susac syndrome (dated by TCRdb to between 2018 and 2021). The library was made by the immunoSEQ multiplex PCR assay. RNA was extracted with the RNeasy kit and about 0.5 to 1 ug was reverse transcribed using random hexamers. The public reads were quality trimmed at Q25 with fastp and then assembled into clones with MiXCR by TCRdb, keeping productive beta chains. Each CDR3 protein appears once, grouped with its most common genes and DNA. The sample table holds some 140,000 distinct CDR3 sequences, of which around nine tenths were seen once. The ten top clones hold 0.24% of the sample. Source material: CD8+ T cells from PBMCs. The receptors here all came from a human donor with multiple sclerosis.

This chain uses TRBV7-9 with TRBJ1-1; D perhaps matches TRBD1 (6 bases). V lost 6 bases and J lost 0, with 14 bases in between. Germline V gene data show CDR1 as SEHNR and CDR2 as FQNEAQ (reference sequence). This CDR3 contains 15 residues. CDR3 sequence: CASRRTDNMNTEAFF. In DNA form, the CDR3 reads TGTGCCAGCAGACGGACAGATAACATGAACACTGAAGCTTTCTTT.

This chain connects TRBV11-3 to TRBJ2-1; tentatively, D is TRBD1 or TRBD2 (6 bases each). Germline-derived CDR1 and CDR2 are SGHNT and YENEEA. The CDR3 has 16 residues. V was pared by 3 bases and J by 8 bases, with 20 bases between. The DNA for the CDR3 is TGTGCCAGCAGCTTTAGAGGGGGGACCCAGGCTGATGAGCAGTTCTTC. This gives the protein CASSFRGGTQADEQFF.

This clonotype is a singleton in its sample. This chain joins TRBV19 and TRBJ2-2; D perhaps matches TRBD1 (5 bases). This CDR3 is built from 14 residues. The germline CDR1 and CDR2 sequences are LNHDA and SQIVND (reference sequence). Trimming took off 7 bases at V and 5 bases at J, with 14 bases between the two ends. The CDR3 DNA sequence: TGTGCCAGTACGGAGCAGGGTGAGACCGGGGAGCTGTTTTTT. Residues: CASTEQGETGELFF.

The chain has TRBV28 and TRBJ2-7; 11 nucleotides line up with TRBD1. V dropped 10 bases and J dropped 3; count of bases not matched to a gene: 8. Germline lookup yields CDR1 MDHEN and CDR2 SYDVKM. The CDR3 has 14 amino acids. CDR3 sequence: CATNLGTGGYEQYF. The CDR3 DNA follows: TGTGCCACCAATCTGGGGACAGGGGGCTACGAGCAGTACTTC.

This chain connects TRBV6-2 or TRBV6-3 to TRBJ2-1; 8 nucleotides match TRBD2. The length of the CDR3 is 13 residues. CDR1 is MNHEY and CDR2 is SVGEGT in the germline V gene. After removal of 4 bases from V and 10 bases from J, the junction contained 6 bases not matched to a gene. Here the CDR3 DNA reads TGTGCCAGCAGTTTTGAGTCTAGCGGGGAGCAGTTCTTC. Protein product: CASSFESSGEQFF.

The gene calls are TRBV12-3 or TRBV12-4 and TRBJ1-4; 10 nucleotides match TRBD1. The CDR3 covers 16 residues. V was pared by 3 bases and J by 3 bases, with 4 bases of the junction left unmatched. CDR3 bases: TGTGCCAGCAGTTTTAGACAGGGGGCTTCTAATGAAAAACTGTTTTTT. Translating it yields CASSFRQGASNEKLFF.

The chain is built from TRBV15 and TRBJ2-1; D gene ambiguous. The CDR3 totals 14 residues. Trimming cost V 2 bases and J 0 bases, with 5 bases left between them. Germline CDR1 and CDR2: LNHNV and YYDKDF (reference sequence). This CDR3 is CATSRMSSYNEQFF. CDR3 sequence (DNA): TGTGCCACCAGCAGAATGAGCTCCTACAATGAGCAGTTCTTC. Combining the CDR3 with reference TRBV15 and TRBJ2-1 gives the whole variable domain DAMVIQNPRYQVTQFGKPVTLSCSQTLNHNVMYWYQQKSSQAPKLLFHYYDKDFNNEADTPDNFQSRRPNTSFCFLDIRSPGLGDTAMYLCATSRMSSYNEQFFGPGTRLTVL.

The chain uses TRBV4-2 and TRBJ2-1; D may be TRBD2 (6 bases). Germline V gene sequence: CDR1 LGHNA, CDR2 YNFKEQ. V lost 2 bases, J lost 0 bases, and 14 bases lay in between. The CDR3 consists of 17 residues. DNA for the CDR3: TGTGCCAGCAGCCAATATAGCGGAGGGAGCTCCTACAATGAGCAGTTCTTC. Encoded protein: CASSQYSGGSSYNEQFF.

The chain employs TRBV4-1 and TRBJ2-5; perhaps TRBD1 as D (5 bases). The germline gives CDR1 MGHRA, CDR2 YSYEKL. CDR3 length equals 14 residues. Trimming took off 0 bases at V and 2 bases at J, with 7 bases between the two ends. CDR3 loop: CASSQEAGQETQYF. CDR3 bases: TGCGCCAGCAGCCAAGAGGCAGGGCAAGAGACCCAGTACTTC.

The chain links TRBV13 to TRBJ2-3; possibly TRBD2 for D (6 bases). The CDR3 loop spans 16 amino acids. CDR1 and CDR2 from the germline V gene are PRHDT and FYEKMQ (reference sequence). V gave up 4 bases and J gave up 0 bases, with 14 bases separating them. The CDR3 loop is CASSSRPGVSTDTQYF. The CDR3 coding sequence is TGTGCCAGCAGCTCCAGGCCGGGAGTCAGCACAGATACGCAGTATTTT.

The rearrangement links TRBV5-4 to TRBJ1-4; 10 bases are a match to TRBD1. Germline loops: CDR1 SGHNT, CDR2 YYREEE (reference sequence). The CDR3 spans 18 residues. Losses at the gene ends were 4 bases for V and 4 bases for J; bases not matched to a gene: 13. The CDR3: CASSLPGTGEVGNEKLFF. As DNA, the CDR3 is TGTGCCAGCAGCCTTCCGGGGACAGGGGAAGTAGGTAATGAAAAACTGTTTTTT. Full variable domain (outside the CDR3, taken from reference TRBV5-4 and TRBJ1-4): ETGVTQSPTHLIKTRGQQVTLRCSSQSGHNTVSWYQQALGQGPQFIFQYYREEENGRGNFPPRFSGLQFPNYSSELNVNALELDDSALYLCASSLPGTGEVGNEKLFFGSGTQLSVL.

This clonotype was counted once. The rearrangement uses TRBV28 and TRBJ2-7; D is perhaps TRBD2 (6 bases). This CDR3 is 16 amino acids long. Germline assignment: CDR1 MDHEN and CDR2 SYDVKM. V dropped 6 bases and J dropped 7 bases, with 25 bases sitting between them. The CDR3 loop is CASRGWSGVEGKEQYF. The CDR3 DNA follows: TGTGCCAGCAGGGGGTGGAGCGGAGTGGAGGGGAAGGAGCAGTACTTC.

The rearrangement links TRBV2 to TRBJ2-5; 11 nucleotides match TRBD2. Per the germline V gene, CDR1 is SNHLY and CDR2 is FYNNEI. The CDR3 is 15 residues long. V lost 8 bases and J lost 4; bases outside the gene matches: 9. The CDR3 loop is CASSTSGREGETQYF. CDR3 nucleotides: TGTGCCAGCTCAACTAGCGGGAGAGAGGGAGAGACCCAGTACTTC.

The J gene is TRBJ2-7, the V gene TRBV12-3 or TRBV12-4; D might be TRBD1 or TRBD2, each matching 5 bases. The germline V and J ends were trimmed by 5 bases and 6 bases, with 8 bases remaining between them. The CDR3 totals 11 residues. In DNA, the CDR3 is TGTGCCAGCAGTAGAGGGGTCGAGCAGTACTTC. It is translated as CASSRGVEQYF.

The chain recombines TRBV5-6 with TRBJ2-6; 8 nucleotides match TRBD1. V gave up 5 bases and J gave up 6 bases; unmatched junction bases: 10. Germline V gives CDR1 SGHDT, CDR2 YYEEEE. CDR3 size: 16 residues. The CDR3 coding sequence is TGTGCCAGCAGTTCGGACAGGGCAGGCGAGGCCAACGTCCTGACTTTC. It specifies CASSSDRAGEANVLTF.

The chain has TRBV11-2 and TRBJ2-7; 8 nucleotides agree with TRBD1. This CDR3 region has 15 residues. Germline V gene data show CDR1 as SGHAT and CDR2 as FQNNGV. V lost 6 bases to trimming and J lost 0 bases; unmatched junction nucleotides: 7. The CDR3 sequence is CASRPQGAPSYEQYF. The DNA for the CDR3 is TGTGCCAGCAGGCCGCAGGGGGCCCCCTCCTACGAGCAGTACTTC.

The chain has TRBV6-5 and TRBJ2-7, with D uncertain. In germline, CDR1 is MNHEY, CDR2 SVGAGI. CDR3 length: 14 amino acids. V was clipped by 8 bases and J by 5 bases, with 19 bases between them. The CDR3 coding sequence is TGTGCCAGCTCAATCTCCCTAAATGTCAACGAGCAGTACTTC. Its translation is CASSISLNVNEQYF.

The gene calls are TRBV9 and TRBJ2-1; D remains ambiguous. CDR1 is SGDLS, CDR2 YYNGEE, per germline. The CDR3 totals 12 residues. The V and J ends lost 3 bases and 6 bases respectively, with 7 bases between them. In nucleotides, the CDR3 is TGTGCCAGCAGCGAGGGATTCAATGAGCAGTTCTTC. The encoded protein is CASSEGFNEQFF. Drawing the rest from reference TRBV9 and TRBJ2-1, the complete variable domain is DSGVTQTPKHLITATGQRVTLRCSPRSGDLSVYWYQQSLDQGLQFLIQYYNGEERAKGNILERFSAQQFPDLHSELNLSSLELGDSALYFCASSEGFNEQFFGPGTRLTVL.

The V and J genes are TRBV24-1 and TRBJ1-2; no clear D gene. The germline gives CDR1 KGHDR, CDR2 SFDVKD. The CDR3 is made up of 12 amino acids. The V gene lost 5 bases and the J gene lost 8 bases, with 11 bases spanning the gap. DNA of the CDR3: TGTGCCACCAGTGTCGGGGATTGGGGCTACACCTTC. Amino acid sequence: CATSVGDWGYTF.

The chain employs TRBV30 and TRBJ1-2; D unclear. Trimming removed 2 bases at V and 7 bases at J, with 11 bases between. The CDR3 consists of 12 residues. Germline loops: CDR1 GTSNPN, CDR2 SVGIG (reference sequence). The CDR3 DNA is TGTGCCTGGAGTCTTGGTTCGATTGGCTACACCTTC. Translating it yields CAWSLGSIGYTF.

The V gene is TRBV5-1, the J gene TRBJ1-1; 7 bases map to TRBD1. The J segment lost 4 bases and the V segment lost 3 bases, leaving 6 bases of the junction unmatched. Germline CDR1 reads SGHRS; CDR2 reads YFSETQ. This CDR3 region has 14 residues. In DNA form, the CDR3 reads TGCGCCAGCAGCTATACAGGGGCTGTCACTGAAGCTTTCTTT. Its translation is CASSYTGAVTEAFF.

This chain links TRBV15 with TRBJ2-7; tentative D call: TRBD1 (6 bases). The CDR3 contains 14 residues. Trimming left V 4 bases short and J 3 bases short, with 13 bases between. CDR1 and CDR2 (germline): LNHNV, YYDKDF (reference sequence). The CDR3 nucleotides are TGTGCCACCAGCACGGGGACACATTACTACGAGCAGTACTTC. Its protein product is CATSTGTHYYEQYF.

The CDR3 region has the DNA TGTGCCAGCAGCCGAGGAATTGGCAACACTGAAGCTTTCTTT. This gives the protein CASSRGIGNTEAFF. This chain links TRBV7-8 with TRBJ1-1; D remains unclear. Between the trimmed V and J ends, which lost 5 bases and 2 bases, there was a span of 12 bases. The CDR3 runs to 14 residues. Germline CDR1 reads SGHVS; CDR2 reads FQNEAQ.